A single sample is the source of the 10 T cell receptor beta chains below, sequenced in a study of CD8+ T cells in alopecia areata. Extracted from the samples, RNA was reverse transcribed into cDNA to serve as the sequencing template. Clones were read by immunoSEQ multiplex PCR, and TCRdb kept only the in-frame ones, dropping some. The sample lists around 10,000 clones; roughly 60% were seen once. Sampling of alopecia areata patients yielded lesional scalp punch biopsies as well as peripheral blood. The starting material was skin, obtained at week 0. These receptors were obtained from a human donor with alopecia areata.

The chain links TRBV7-9 to TRBJ2-3; 7 positions match TRBD2. Trimming at V came to 8 bases and at J to 6 bases, leaving 2 bases not matched to a gene. This CDR3 contains 11 residues. Germline assignment: CDR1 SEHNR and CDR2 FQNEAQ (reference sequence). CDR3 loop: CASSGGDTQYF. CDR3 in DNA: TGTGCCAGCTCGGGGGGTGATACGCAGTATTTT.

This clone was found a few times. This chain connects TRBV10-3 to TRBJ2-2; D may be TRBD1 (6 bases). Per the germline V gene, CDR1 is ENHRY and CDR2 is SYGVKD. V was pared by 3 bases and J by 3 bases, with 8 bases between. The CDR3 contains 14 residues. CDR3 loop: CAISDAGDTGELFF. The CDR3 DNA sequence: TGTGCCATCAGTGACGCAGGGGACACCGGGGAGCTGTTTTTT.

This chain connects TRBV5-1 to TRBJ1-1, with 10 positions matching TRBD1. CDR3 length equals 15 residues. Germline V lookup: CDR1 SGHRS, CDR2 YFSETQ. The V and J ends lost 2 bases and 5 bases, in that order; junction bases with no gene match: 6. Written as DNA, the CDR3 is TGCGCCAGCAGCTTCGGGACAGGGGAGGGAACTGAAGCTTTCTTT. Translated: CASSFGTGEGTEAFF.

CDR3: CASSPYRSLSRVGTDTQYF. The CDR3 nucleotides are TGTGCCAGCAGCCCTTATCGGTCCTTATCGCGGGTGGGCACAGATACGCAGTATTTT. The genes are TRBV7-9 and TRBJ2-3, with D perhaps matching TRBD2 (5 bases). This CDR3 is 19 amino acids long. Per germline, CDR1 SEHNR and CDR2 FQNEAQ (reference sequence). The ends were cut back, 5 bases at V and 1 base at J, with 25 bases in the middle.

The chain has TRBV7-9 and TRBJ1-6, with a tentative D call TRBD1 (5 bases). The CDR3 sequence is 14 residues long. V lost 3 bases to trimming and J lost 9 bases, with 12 bases between them. CDR1 SEHNR and CDR2 FQNEAQ come from the germline V gene (reference sequence). CDR3 sequence reads: CASSLGPQGSPLHF. The CDR3 DNA follows: TGTGCCAGCAGCTTGGGCCCCCAGGGTTCACCCCTCCACTTT.

The chain joins TRBV5-5 to TRBJ2-3; 15 nucleotides align to TRBD2. Germline V CDR1 and CDR2: SGHKS, YYEKEE (reference sequence). The CDR3 sequence is 20 residues long. Unmatched junction bases numbered 17, after V lost 4 bases and J lost 5 bases. CDR3 bases: TGTGCCAGCAGCCTTCGGACTAGCGGGGGGGCCACGCAGCGACAAGATACGCAGTATTTT. Its protein is CASSLRTSGGATQRQDTQYF.

This clone was seen a few times. The chain couples TRBV28 to TRBJ2-3; 12 bases map to TRBD2. From germline, CDR1 is MDHEN and CDR2 SYDVKM. With V trimmed by 1 base and J by 2 bases, 10 bases remained unmatched. This CDR3 is built from 19 residues. The CDR3 spells CASSLFFLAGGLPTDTQYF. The CDR3 region has the DNA TGTGCCAGCAGTTTATTTTTCCTAGCGGGGGGGCTACCCACAGATACGCAGTATTTT.

The rearrangement joins TRBV19 to TRBJ1-6; TRBD1 matches 11 bases. This CDR3 has 17 residues. With 3 bases clipped from V and 10 bases from J, the junction kept 11 bases outside the gene matches. From germline, CDR1 is LNHDA and CDR2 SQIVND (reference sequence). Here the CDR3 DNA reads TGTGCCAGTAGTATCGGGACAGGGGGACGCCCAAACTCACCCCTCCACTTT. Its protein is CASSIGTGGRPNSPLHF.

The rearrangement links TRBV10-3 to TRBJ1-1, with TRBD1 identical over 9 bases. J gave up 6 bases and V 5 bases, and 10 bases lay outside the gene matches. Germline V gives CDR1 ENHRY, CDR2 SYGVKD. CDR3 length: 15 amino acids. CDR3 protein: CAISNIQGAGAEAFF. CDR3 coding DNA: TGTGCCATCAGTAACATACAGGGGGCAGGGGCTGAAGCTTTCTTT.

The chain is built from TRBV5-4 and TRBJ2-5; D is undetermined. V gave up 0 bases and J gave up 5 bases, with 5 bases separating them. Germline V gene lookup returns CDR1 SGHNT and CDR2 YYREEE (reference sequence). This CDR3 has 12 residues. The CDR3 spells CASSLASETQYF. CDR3 in DNA: TGTGCCAGCAGCTTGGCGAGTGAGACCCAGTACTTC.